This T cell receptor (beta chain) appears in the sequencing data of a study of blood T cell repertoires in COVID-19. Assay used: immunoSEQ multiplex PCR; TCRdb lists only in-frame clones, some missing. The table shows approximately 220,000 clones, with approximately 86% occurring only once. Germline V CDR1 and CDR2: KGHSH, LQKENI. This CDR3 is 15 amino acids long. Trimming cost V 0 bases and J 8 bases, with 14 bases left between them. The sample consisted of PBMCs or T cells enriched from blood (not recorded which). The clonotype was recovered from a woman in her 30s with acute COVID-19. The genes are TRBV18 and TRBJ2-1; a weak D match, TRBD2 (6 bases). The CDR3 loop is CASSPPDFWGDEQFF. The CDR3 region has the DNA TGTGCCAGCTCACCACCGGACTTCTGGGGGGATGAGCAGTTCTTC.